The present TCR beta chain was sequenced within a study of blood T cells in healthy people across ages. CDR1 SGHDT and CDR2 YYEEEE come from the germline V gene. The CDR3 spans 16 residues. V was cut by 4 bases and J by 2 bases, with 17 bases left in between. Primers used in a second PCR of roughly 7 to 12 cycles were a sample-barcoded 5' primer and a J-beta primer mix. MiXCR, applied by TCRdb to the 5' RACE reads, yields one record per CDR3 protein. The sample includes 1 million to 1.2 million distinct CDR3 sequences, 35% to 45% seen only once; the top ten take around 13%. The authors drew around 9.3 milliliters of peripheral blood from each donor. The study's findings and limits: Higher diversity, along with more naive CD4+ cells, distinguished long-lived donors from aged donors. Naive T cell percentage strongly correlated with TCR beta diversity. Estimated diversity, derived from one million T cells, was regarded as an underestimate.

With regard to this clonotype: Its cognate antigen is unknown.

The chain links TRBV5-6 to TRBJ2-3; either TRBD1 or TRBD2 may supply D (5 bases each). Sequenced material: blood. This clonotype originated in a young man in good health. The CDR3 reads CASSPTVGDLTDTQYF. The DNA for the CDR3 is TGTGCCAGCAGCCCGACGGTCGGGGACCTCACAGATACGCAGTATTTT.